The 8 T cell receptor beta chains below all came from one sample that was sequenced in a study of T cells in tumors and immune-related adverse events. Produced via immunoSEQ multiplex PCR; TCRdb's table is partial and in-frame only. The data contain fewer than 25,000 clones, under 95% of them singletons. The material was lymph node tissue, obtained from a patient treated with anti-PD-1 therapy. These receptors all stem from a female donor with metastatic renal cell carcinoma.

The chain has TRBV7-8 and TRBJ1-2; 11 bases match TRBD1. Germline-derived CDR1 and CDR2 are SGHVS and FQNEAQ. This CDR3 is 15 amino acids long. The trim removed 5 bases at V and 7 bases at J, leaving 9 bases unmatched. The CDR3 region is CASSQDRGLVGGYTF. The CDR3 DNA follows: TGTGCCAGCAGCCAGGACAGGGGGCTCGTGGGTGGCTACACCTTC. Using reference TRBV7-8 and TRBJ1-2 for the parts outside the CDR3, the full variable domain is GAGVSQSPRYKVAKRGQDVALRCDPISGHVSLFWYQQALGQGPEFLTYFQNEAQLDKSGLPSDRFFAERPEGSVSTLKIQRTQQEDSAVYLCASSQDRGLVGGYTFGSGTRLTVV.

CDR3 sequence reads: CASSYSTDFYNEQFF. CDR3 coding DNA: TGTGCCAGCAGTTACTCGACAGATTTTTACAATGAGCAGTTCTTC. The chain carries TRBV6-6 and TRBJ2-1, with D possibly being TRBD1 (5 bases). The CDR3 spans 15 residues. The V end lost 0 bases, the J end lost 4 bases, and 10 bases lay between the germline ends. Germline lookup yields CDR1 MNHNY and CDR2 SVGAGI (reference sequence).

In its sample, this clone was seen once. The rearrangement joins TRBV10-1 to TRBJ1-1; D may be TRBD1 (6 bases). The ends were cut back, 0 bases at V and 5 bases at J, with 10 bases in the middle. The CDR3 runs to 14 residues. Per germline, CDR1 WNHNN and CDR2 SYGVQD (reference sequence). The CDR3, as DNA: TGCGCCAGCAGTGAGTCGGGGGGCGCAACTGAAGCTTTCTTT. Translated: CASSESGGATEAFF.

The chain combines TRBV4-1 with TRBJ2-7; D remains unclear. The CDR3 is 15 amino acids. CDR1 and CDR2 from the germline V gene are MGHRA and YSYEKL. V was cut by 0 bases and J by 3 bases, with 12 bases left in between. The CDR3 bases are TGCGCCAGCAGCCAAGAACCCGGGTCAAACTACGAGCAGTACTTC. It codes for CASSQEPGSNYEQYF.

The chain recombines TRBV29-1 with TRBJ1-1; D call uncertain. This CDR3 region has 12 residues. Germline V gene data show CDR1 as SQVTM and CDR2 as ANQGSEA. The germline V and J ends were trimmed by 6 bases and 5 bases, with 13 bases remaining between them. The CDR3 coding sequence is TGCAGCGTGACCGGGATCGGGACTGAAGCTTTCTTT. Translated: CSVTGIGTEAFF.

This chain connects TRBV5-1 to TRBJ1-6, with 8 positions matching TRBD1. Trimming at V came to 0 bases and at J to 9 bases, leaving 14 bases not matched to a gene. CDR1 is SGHRS, CDR2 YFSETQ, per germline. This CDR3 is 18 amino acids long. The CDR3 loop is CASSLARPGSQGGSPLHF. In DNA, the CDR3 is TGCGCCAGCAGCTTGGCGCGACCCGGATCACAGGGGGGTTCACCCCTCCACTTT.

The CDR3 DNA is TGTGCCAGCTCACCGGGACAGGGTAATGGCTACACCTTC. Residues: CASSPGQGNGYTF. The V gene is TRBV18, the J gene TRBJ1-2; 9 nucleotides align to TRBD1. Losses at the gene ends were 3 bases for V and 6 bases for J; bases not matched to a gene: 2. This CDR3 is built from 13 residues. Germline values: CDR1 KGHSH, CDR2 LQKENI. Based on the CDR3 plus reference TRBV18 and TRBJ1-2, the full variable domain is NAGVMQNPRHLVRRRGQEARLRCSPMKGHSHVYWYRQLPEEGLKFMVYLQKENIIDESGMPKERFSAEFPKEGPSILRIQQVVRGDSAAYFCASSPGQGNGYTFGSGTRLTVV.

The gene calls are TRBV29-1 and TRBJ1-2; maybe TRBD1 (6 bases). V was trimmed by 6 bases and J by 5 bases, leaving 22 bases between them. CDR3 length: 15 residues. In germline, CDR1 is SQVTM, CDR2 ANQGSEA. As DNA, the CDR3 is TGCAGCGTCCCTGACGGCCAGGGGACCCATTATGGCTACACCTTC. Protein product: CSVPDGQGTHYGYTF.